The 27 T cell receptor beta chains below all came from one sample that was sequenced in a study of Ad26.COV2.S vaccination and SARS-CoV-2 variants. Treatment described: approximately 18 received Ad26.COV2.S at low or high dose, single or two shots; roughly 5 received placebo; per-sample allocation not given. Material that was analyzed had been drawn on day 63 after the first vaccine or placebo injection. Assay: immunoSEQ multiplex PCR; the TCRdb copy retains only in-frame clones and omits some. The sample shows some 290,000 clones, around 84% of them seen only once. The sequencing used peripheral blood, collected in a trial of Ad26.COV2.S vaccine versus placebo. These receptors all stem from a person aged 18-60 years who received the Ad26.COV2.S COVID-19 vaccine or a placebo.

The chain combines TRBV19 with TRBJ1-2; possibly TRBD1 for D (5 bases). Germline-derived CDR1 and CDR2 are LNHDA and SQIVND (reference sequence). The V end was cut by 4 bases, the J end by 4 bases, with 13 bases between. CDR3 size: 14 residues. CDR3 sequence: CASSTTGTGYGYTF. The DNA of the CDR3 is TGTGCCAGTAGTACGACCGGGACCGGCTATGGCTACACCTTC.

The rearrangement links TRBV15 to TRBJ2-7, with 12 nucleotides matching TRBD1. The V gene's germline CDR1 is LNHNV and CDR2 YYDKDF (reference sequence). The CDR3 consists of 15 residues. Trimming at V came to 1 base and at J to 6 bases, leaving 4 bases not matched to a gene. CDR3 residues: CATSRGGQGAGEQYF. CDR3 nucleotides: TGTGCCACCAGCAGAGGGGGACAGGGGGCTGGCGAGCAGTACTTC.

The rearrangement links TRBV4-3 to TRBJ2-3; 10 positions agree with TRBD2. The CDR3 extends over 16 amino acids. V was clipped by 4 bases and J by 1 base; unmatched bases: 5. Germline V lookup: CDR1 LGHNA, CDR2 YSLEER. CDR3 bases: TGCGCCAGCAGCCTCGTCCTAGCGGGGGGCACAGATACGCAGTATTTT. Translating gives CASSLVLAGGTDTQYF.

The chain employs TRBV12-3 or TRBV12-4 and TRBJ1-2; D is undetermined. CDR3 size: 12 residues. Trimming left V 5 bases short and J 3 bases short, with 7 bases between. CDR3 region: CASSLTYYGYTF. For the CDR3, the DNA is TGTGCCAGCAGTCTTACCTACTATGGCTACACCTTC.

This chain joins TRBV3-1 (or the pseudogene TRBV3-2) and TRBJ2-7; the D gene is possibly TRBD2 (5 bases). CDR1 is LGHDT, CDR2 YNNKEL, per germline (reference sequence). The CDR3 length is 16 residues. Trimming took off 2 bases at V and 2 bases at J, with 16 bases between the two ends. CDR3 residues: CASSQRGSVRAYEQYF. The CDR3 nucleotides read TGTGCCAGCAGCCAAAGAGGGTCCGTACGAGCCTACGAGCAGTACTTC.

V is TRBV19 and J is TRBJ2-5; no reliable D call. The CDR3 loop spans 13 amino acids. Trimming pared 3 bases from V and 1 base from J, leaving 6 bases between. Per germline, CDR1 LNHDA and CDR2 SQIVND (reference sequence). Here the CDR3 reads CASSMNSQETQYF. DNA of the CDR3: TGTGCCAGTAGTATGAACAGCCAAGAGACCCAGTACTTC.

The V call is TRBV5-8, the J call TRBJ1-5; D is undetermined. CDR1 and CDR2 (germline): SGHTS, YDEGEE. This CDR3 is built from 15 residues. V lost 0 bases and J 2 bases, leaving 9 bases between the germline ends. This CDR3 reads CASSLGRNGNQPQHF. CDR3 sequence (DNA): TGTGCCAGCAGCTTGGGGAGGAATGGCAATCAGCCCCAGCATTTT.

V and J are TRBV28 and TRBJ1-1; unclear D gene. The CDR3 contains 14 residues. Deletions cut 6 bases from V and 2 bases from J, with 13 bases between. From germline, CDR1 is MDHEN and CDR2 SYDVKM. CDR3 in amino acids: CASSRGLLNTEAFF. The CDR3 DNA is TGTGCCAGCAGCCGTGGACTCTTAAACACTGAAGCTTTCTTT.

The rearrangement joins TRBV7-6 to TRBJ1-4; D perhaps matches TRBD1 (6 bases). This CDR3 has 15 amino acids. The ends were cut back, 4 bases at V and 1 base at J, with 10 bases in the middle. Per the germline V gene, CDR1 is SGHVS and CDR2 is FNYEAQ. For the CDR3, the DNA is TGTGCCAGCAGCTCAGGGGAAGTAACTAATGAAAAACTGTTTTTT. Its translation is CASSSGEVTNEKLFF. The full variable domain, its missing parts supplied by reference TRBV7-6 and TRBJ1-4, is GAGVSQSPRYKVTKRGQDVALRCDPISGHVSLYWYRQALGQGPEFLTYFNYEAQQDKSGLPNDRFSAERPEGSISTLTIQRTEQRDSAMYRCASSSGEVTNEKLFFGSGTQLSVL.

The genes are TRBV6-1 and TRBJ1-6, with D uncertain. V was pared by 1 base and J by 0 bases, with 7 bases between. Germline V CDR1 and CDR2: MNHNS, SASEGT. CDR3 size: 16 residues. As DNA, the CDR3 is TGTGCCAGCAGTGAAGAGTGGAGCTCCTATAATTCACCCCTCCACTTT. Protein product: CASSEEWSSYNSPLHF.

In its sample, this clone was seen a few times. This chain joins TRBV5-6 and TRBJ1-4, with D perhaps TRBD1 (6 bases). Germline V gene sequence: CDR1 SGHDT, CDR2 YYEEEE. Trimming left V 7 bases short and J 0 bases short, with 16 bases between. The CDR3 sequence is 16 residues long. CDR3 in amino acids: CASAEQGLATNEKLFF. Here the CDR3 DNA reads TGTGCCAGCGCGGAACAGGGCCTTGCAACTAATGAAAAACTGTTTTTT. The variable domain in full, completed from reference TRBV5-6 and TRBJ1-4, reads DAGVTQSPTHLIKTRGQQVTLRCSPKSGHDTVSWYQQALGQGPQFIFQYYEEEERQRGNFPDRFSGHQFPNYSSELNVNALLLGDSALYLCASAEQGLATNEKLFFGSGTQLSVL.

The gene calls are TRBV14 and TRBJ1-1; D unclear. The germline CDR1 and CDR2 sequences are SGHDN and FVKESK. V lost 2 bases, J lost 7 bases, and 11 bases lay in between. The CDR3 sequence is 13 residues long. CDR3 DNA sequence: TGTGCCAGCAGCCAACGAACCGGGCATGAAGCTTTCTTT. Protein sequence: CASSQRTGHEAFF.

This sequence joins TRBV7-2 and TRBJ2-5; 13 bases map to TRBD2. The V gene end was trimmed by 1 base and the J gene end by 4 bases; junction bases not matched to a gene: 6. The CDR3 length is 17 residues. Germline V gene sequence: CDR1 SGHTA, CDR2 FQGNSA. CDR3 DNA sequence: TGTGCCAGCAGCTTAGTGGGGACTAGCGGGGTAGCAGAGACCCAGTACTTC. Residues: CASSLVGTSGVAETQYF.

This clone was seen more than once but under ten times. The chain links TRBV5-1 to TRBJ2-3; 10 positions agree with TRBD1. The CDR3 runs 15 residues. V gave up 0 bases and J gave up 6 bases; unmatched junction bases: 4. Germline V lookup: CDR1 SGHRS, CDR2 YFSETQ. CDR3 amino acids: CASSLGTGGEDTQYF. The CDR3 bases are TGCGCCAGCAGCTTGGGGACAGGGGGAGAGGATACGCAGTATTTT.

The CDR3 protein is CASSPYSSYNEQFF. CDR3 nucleotide sequence: TGTGCCAGCAGTCCGTACAGCTCCTACAATGAGCAGTTCTTC. The chain recombines TRBV6-2 or TRBV6-3 with TRBJ2-1; no clear D gene. The CDR3 runs to 14 residues. Germline V gene sequence: CDR1 MNHEY, CDR2 SVGEGT. V was pared by 5 bases and J by 0 bases, with 8 bases between.

The J gene is TRBJ1-1, the V gene TRBV5-5; possible D gene TRBD1, 5 bases. V was trimmed by 0 bases and J by 7 bases, leaving 10 bases between them. CDR3 length: 13 amino acids. The germline CDR1 and CDR2 sequences are SGHKS and YYEKEE (reference sequence). The CDR3 region is CASSLAGQGEAFF. Here the CDR3 DNA reads TGTGCCAGCAGCTTGGCCGGGCAGGGTGAAGCTTTCTTT.

This chain connects TRBV6-5 to TRBJ2-7; maybe TRBD1 (5 bases). Between the trimmed V and J ends, which lost 6 bases and 2 bases, there was a span of 8 bases. The germline gives CDR1 MNHEY, CDR2 SVGAGI. CDR3 length: 12 residues. CDR3 nucleotides: TGTGCCAGCAGGGACACCCCCTACGAGCAGTACTTC. This gives the protein CASRDTPYEQYF.

This clone was counted a few times. V usage is TRBV30 and J usage is TRBJ1-3, with D possibly being TRBD1 (6 bases). Germline-derived CDR1 and CDR2 are GTSNPN and SVGIG (reference sequence). The V end lost 4 bases, the J end lost 4 bases, and 20 bases lay between the germline ends. The CDR3 covers 16 residues. CDR3 region: CAWKWGAGTVGNTIYF. Written as DNA, the CDR3 is TGTGCCTGGAAATGGGGGGCAGGGACGGTCGGAAACACCATATATTTT. The variable domain in full, with the rest retrieved from reference TRBV30 and TRBJ1-3, is SQTIHQWPATLVQPVGSPLSLECTVEGTSNPNLYWYRQAAGRGLQLLFYSVGIGQISSEVPQNLSASRPQDRQFILSSKKLLLSDSGFYLCAWKWGAGTVGNTIYFGEGSWLTVV.

This chain links TRBV7-2 with TRBJ2-7; 8 bases match TRBD1. V was clipped by 5 bases and J by 0 bases; unmatched bases: 9. The CDR3 loop spans 16 amino acids. In germline, CDR1 is SGHTA, CDR2 FQGNSA. CDR3 bases: TGTGCCAGCAGCCCCCGGACAGGGACCATCTCCTACGAGCAGTACTTC. This translates into CASSPRTGTISYEQYF.

This clone was counted a few times. The V call is TRBV4-3, the J call TRBJ1-1; maybe TRBD1 (6 bases). The V gene lost 0 bases and the J gene lost 5 bases, with 16 bases spanning the gap. Looked up from germline, CDR1 is LGHNA and CDR2 is YSLEER. The CDR3 has 16 amino acids. CDR3 sequence: CASSQEWFPQGTEAFF. Here the CDR3 DNA reads TGCGCCAGCAGCCAAGAATGGTTTCCCCAGGGGACTGAAGCTTTCTTT.

V and J are TRBV27 and TRBJ1-2; TRBD1 matches 10 bases. Germline values: CDR1 MNHEY, CDR2 SMNVEV (reference sequence). The CDR3 loop spans 17 amino acids. V was clipped by 3 bases and J by 4 bases; unmatched bases: 11. In DNA, the CDR3 is TGTGCCAGCAGTTTTAAGGGCGACAGGGGGCGCAGCTATGGCTACACCTTC. It yields the protein CASSFKGDRGRSYGYTF.

In DNA form, the CDR3 reads TGTGCCAGCAGCATCACTAGGGGGGGAGAGACCCAGTACTTC. This codes for CASSITRGGETQYF. The chain couples TRBV6-2 or TRBV6-3 to TRBJ2-5; tentatively, D is TRBD2 (7 bases). CDR3 length: 14 residues. Germline V CDR1 and CDR2: MNHEY, SVGEGT. Deletions cut 6 bases from V and 4 bases from J, with 15 bases between.

This rearrangement joins TRBV4-2 to TRBJ1-4; 7 positions agree with TRBD1. V shed 5 bases and J 1 base; nucleotides not matched to a gene: 10. The CDR3 runs 17 residues. CDR1 LGHNA and CDR2 YNFKEQ come from the germline V gene. DNA of the CDR3: TGTGCCAGCAGCTCCCCGATCGGGACAGTAACTAATGAAAAACTGTTTTTT. Translation: CASSSPIGTVTNEKLFF.

The rearrangement uses TRBV19 and TRBJ1-5; D gene uncertain. Trimming cost V 2 bases and J 4 bases, with 6 bases left between them. This CDR3 is built from 13 residues. Germline V CDR1 and CDR2: LNHDA, SQIVND (reference sequence). The CDR3, as DNA: TGTGCCAGTAGTATATCGGTAAATCAGCCCCAGCATTTT. It yields the protein CASSISVNQPQHF.

The gene calls are TRBV10-3 and TRBJ1-4; 7 nucleotides match TRBD1. The CDR3 covers 16 residues. Trimming took 3 bases from V and 3 from J; bases not matched to a gene: 7. Germline loops: CDR1 ENHRY, CDR2 SYGVKD. The CDR3 coding sequence is TGTGCCATCAGTGACCCACGACAGGGACCTAATGAAAAACTGTTTTTT. Translated, it gives CAISDPRQGPNEKLFF.

This clone was seen a few times. V and J are TRBV11-2 and TRBJ1-4; tentative D call: TRBD1 (5 bases). Trimming stripped 5 bases from V and 8 bases from J, with 18 bases between. The CDR3 is 15 residues long. The germline gives CDR1 SGHAT, CDR2 FQNNGV. The CDR3 here is CASSPGGGRGEKLFF. CDR3 nucleotides: TGTGCCAGCAGCCCCGGGGGAGGGAGAGGAGAAAAACTGTTTTTT.

The gene calls are TRBV6-5 and TRBJ1-5, with 9 positions matching TRBD1. This CDR3 comprises 15 residues. V dropped 8 bases and J dropped 7; count of bases not matched to a gene: 12. The germline gives CDR1 MNHEY, CDR2 SVGAGI. The DNA of the CDR3 is TGTGCCAGCTTGACACCGGGACAGGGTAGGCAGCCCCAGCATTTT. Translated: CASLTPGQGRQPQHF.